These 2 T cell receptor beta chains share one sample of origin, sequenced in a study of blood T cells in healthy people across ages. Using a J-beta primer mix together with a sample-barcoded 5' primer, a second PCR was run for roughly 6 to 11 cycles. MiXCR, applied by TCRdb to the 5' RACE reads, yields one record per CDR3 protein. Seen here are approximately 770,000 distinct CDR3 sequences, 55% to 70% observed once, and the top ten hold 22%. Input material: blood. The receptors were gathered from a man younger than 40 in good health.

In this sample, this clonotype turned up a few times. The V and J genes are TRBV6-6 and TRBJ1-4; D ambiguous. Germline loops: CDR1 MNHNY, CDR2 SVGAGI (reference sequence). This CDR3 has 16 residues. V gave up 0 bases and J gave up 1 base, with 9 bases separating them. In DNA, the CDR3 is TGTGCCAGCAGTTACTCGAAAAGTCGAACTAATGAAAAACTGTTTTTT. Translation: CASSYSKSRTNEKLFF.

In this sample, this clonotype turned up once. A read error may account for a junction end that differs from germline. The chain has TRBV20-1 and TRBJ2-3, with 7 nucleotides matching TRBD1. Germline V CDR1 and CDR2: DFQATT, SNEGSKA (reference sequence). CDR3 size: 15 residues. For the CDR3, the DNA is TGCAGTGGTAGACGCCCGACAGGGAGCACAGATACGCAGTATTTT. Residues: CSGRRPTGSTDTQYF.